The 11 T cell receptor beta chains in this list originate from one sample, sequenced in a study of identical twins. TCRdb used MiXCR to reprocess the 5' RACE reads, holding one entry per CDR3 protein. The table has hundreds of thousands of distinct CDR3 sequences, under 8.5% seen once. This sample was also put to use in a study of yellow fever vaccine responses in identical twins.

Input material: PBMCs. These receptors were taken from a woman aged 18-29 years in good health.

At least ten counts were recorded for this clonotype. J is TRBJ2-7 and V is TRBV4-1, with TRBD2 as a possible D gene (5 bases). The CDR3 totals 17 residues. Germline V gene lookup returns CDR1 MGHRA and CDR2 YSYEKL. Trimming cost V 0 bases and J 5 bases, with 20 bases left between them. The DNA for the CDR3 is TGCGCCAGCAGCCAAGATCCGGGGTCCCCGTCACCGCACGAGCAGTACTTC. Protein: CASSQDPGSPSPHEQYF.

V and J are TRBV7-9 and TRBJ2-2, with a weak D call TRBD1 (6 bases). The CDR3 extends over 16 amino acids. Per the germline V gene, CDR1 is SEHNR and CDR2 is FQNEAQ (reference sequence). Trimming removed 5 bases from V and 4 bases from J, with 17 bases in between. CDR3 sequence (DNA): TGTGCCAGCAGCCCATGGACTGGGGACACCACCGGGGAGCTGTTTTTT. This gives the protein CASSPWTGDTTGELFF.

V is TRBV7-9 and J is TRBJ2-3; D unresolved. The CDR3 length is 14 residues. Germline V gives CDR1 SEHNR, CDR2 FQNEAQ (reference sequence). V lost 1 base to trimming and J lost 5 bases, with 10 bases between them. The CDR3 here is CASSLGWLRDTQYF. The CDR3 region has the DNA TGTGCCAGCAGCTTAGGGTGGTTGAGAGATACGCAGTATTTT. The complete variable domain, with remaining parts taken from reference TRBV7-9 and TRBJ2-3, reads DTGVSQNPRHKITKRGQNVTFRCDPISEHNRLYWYRQTLGQGPEFLTYFQNEAQLEKSRLLSDRFSAERPKGSFSTLEIQRTEQGDSAMYLCASSLGWLRDTQYFGPGTRLTVL.

This clonotype was seen ten or more times. The chain employs TRBV27 and TRBJ2-7; TRBD2 matches 13 bases. Germline assignment: CDR1 MNHEY and CDR2 SMNVEV (reference sequence). J lost 7 bases, V lost 5 bases, and 17 bases had no gene match. The CDR3 is 18 residues long. CDR3 DNA: TGTGCCAGCAGTCGAATCCTCCCCGGGACTAGCGGGATAAAAGAGCAGTACTTC. It codes for CASSRILPGTSGIKEQYF.

This clonotype has just a few counts. This sequence joins TRBV20-1 and TRBJ1-2; TRBD1 matches at 9 bases. V dropped 5 bases and J dropped 3; count of bases not matched to a gene: 4. The CDR3 has 13 amino acids. CDR1 and CDR2 (germline): DFQATT, SNEGSKA (reference sequence). CDR3 sequence: CSAEQGADYGYTF. DNA of the CDR3: TGCAGTGCTGAACAGGGGGCGGACTATGGCTACACCTTC.

This chain uses TRBV11-1 with TRBJ2-3; 7 bases are a match to TRBD2. J was trimmed by 2 bases and V by 2 bases; bases with no gene match: 13. The CDR3 has 18 amino acids. In germline, CDR1 is SGHAT, CDR2 FQDESV (reference sequence). The CDR3 DNA reads as TGTGCCAGCAGCTTAAGTCAAACCGTCGGGGGGAACACAGATACGCAGTATTTT. Translation gives CASSLSQTVGGNTDTQYF.

The CDR3: CASSYGLKGLGEQFF. DNA of the CDR3: TGTGCCAGCAGTTACGGGCTTAAGGGGCTCGGTGAGCAGTTCTTC. The gene calls are TRBV6-5 and TRBJ2-1; maybe TRBD1 (5 bases). Per germline, CDR1 MNHEY and CDR2 SVGAGI. The CDR3 has 15 residues. V lost 2 bases, J lost 9 bases, and 17 bases lay in between.

This sequence joins TRBV29-1 and TRBJ2-3; D may be TRBD1 (6 bases). The CDR3 loop spans 14 amino acids. The V gene lost 4 bases and the J gene lost 2 bases, with 13 bases spanning the gap. Germline assignment: CDR1 SQVTM and CDR2 ANQGSEA. CDR3 sequence (DNA): TGCAGCGTTGGGGGGCAGACCTTCACAGATACGCAGTATTTT. This encodes CSVGGQTFTDTQYF.

The table lists this clonotype with many counts. J is TRBJ2-5 and V is TRBV27; D perhaps matches TRBD2 (6 bases). The CDR3 covers 14 residues. Trimming stripped 0 bases from V and 4 bases from J, with 9 bases between. CDR1 is MNHEY, CDR2 SMNVEV, per germline (reference sequence). The CDR3 nucleotides read TGTGCCAGCAGTTTATCGAGGAGGGGAGAGACCCAGTACTTC. Amino acids: CASSLSRRGETQYF.

This clonotype turned up a few times. The CDR3 is CASSLATLGGGYTF. The CDR3 DNA reads TGTGCCAGCAGCTTAGCCACATTAGGGGGCGGCTACACCTTC. V usage is TRBV7-9 and J usage is TRBJ1-2; 7 bases fit TRBD1. This CDR3 has 14 amino acids. The trim removed 0 bases at V and 8 bases at J, leaving 6 bases unmatched. Looked up from germline, CDR1 is SEHNR and CDR2 is FQNEAQ (reference sequence).

A remark on this clonotype: A much more abundant neighbour one base away suggests this may be a read error. The chain joins TRBV11-2 to TRBJ2-3; D gene ambiguous. Trimming took 5 bases from V and 4 from J, leaving 1 base between them. Germline values: CDR1 SGHAT, CDR2 FQNNGV. The CDR3 is made up of 10 amino acids. CDR3 sequence: CASSADTQYF. The CDR3 coding sequence is TGTGCCAGCAGCGCAGATACGCAGTATTTT.